The text below deals with one TCR beta chain. Generated by immunoSEQ multiplex PCR, the TCRdb table keeps only in-frame clones and is missing some. Of some 150,000 clones in the sample, roughly 90% were seen once. This entry belongs to a study of blood T cell repertoires in COVID-19. Germline V gene lookup returns CDR1 SGDLS and CDR2 YYNGEE. Trimming pared 2 bases from V and 1 base from J, leaving 12 bases between. The CDR3 length is 15 residues. The sequencing sample was made of peripheral blood. The clonotype comes from a man in his 60s with active or convalescent COVID-19. The chain is built from TRBV9 and TRBJ1-1, with a weak D call TRBD1 (5 bases). The CDR3 reads CASSVSQGGNTEAFF. DNA for the CDR3: TGTGCCAGCAGCGTCTCCCAGGGTGGGAACACTGAAGCTTTCTTT.